The clone carrying this TCR beta chain was seen many times. Its target is unknown. The V end was cut by 4 bases, the J end by 2 bases, with 9 bases between. This CDR3 spans 14 amino acids. The sample belongs to a study of early T cells in non-severe SARS-CoV-2 infection. Regarding the study as a whole: Missing private and CD4 specificities, VDJdb matching favored anti-spike CD8 responses.

A single record per CDR3 protein comes from TCRdb applying MiXCR to the 5' RACE reads. The sample gives approximately 34,000 distinct CDR3 sequences, almost 5.5% of which show up once; 6% is in the top ten. The TCR comes from an adult who was a healthcare worker with PCR-confirmed SARS-CoV-2 infection or an uninfected control (not recorded which). The chain uses TRBV12-3 or TRBV12-4 and TRBJ1-3, with D possibly matching TRBD1 (5 bases). Sequenced here: whole blood, sampled at baseline. The CDR3 is CASSSTGPGNTIYF. The CDR3 bases are TGTGCCAGCAGTTCCACGGGACCTGGAAACACCATATATTTT.